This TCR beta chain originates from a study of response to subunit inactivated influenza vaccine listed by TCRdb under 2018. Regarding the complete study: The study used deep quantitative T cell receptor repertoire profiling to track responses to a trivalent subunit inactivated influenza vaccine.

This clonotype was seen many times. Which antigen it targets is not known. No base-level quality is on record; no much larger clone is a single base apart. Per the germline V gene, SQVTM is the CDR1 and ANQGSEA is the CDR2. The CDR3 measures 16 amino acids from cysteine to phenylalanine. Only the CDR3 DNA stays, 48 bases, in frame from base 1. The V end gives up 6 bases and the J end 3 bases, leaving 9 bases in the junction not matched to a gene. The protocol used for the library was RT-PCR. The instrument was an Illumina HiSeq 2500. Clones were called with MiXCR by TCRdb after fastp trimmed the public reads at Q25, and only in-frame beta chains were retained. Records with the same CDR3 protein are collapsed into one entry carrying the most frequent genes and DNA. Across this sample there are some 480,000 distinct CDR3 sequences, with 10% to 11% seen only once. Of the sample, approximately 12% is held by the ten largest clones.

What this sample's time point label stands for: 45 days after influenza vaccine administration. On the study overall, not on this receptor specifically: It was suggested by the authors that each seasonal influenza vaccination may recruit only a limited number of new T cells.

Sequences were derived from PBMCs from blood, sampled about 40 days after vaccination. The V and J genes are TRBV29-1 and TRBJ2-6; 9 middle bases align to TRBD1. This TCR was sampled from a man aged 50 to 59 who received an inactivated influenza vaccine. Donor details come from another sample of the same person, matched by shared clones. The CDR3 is CSVVTGGANGANVLTF. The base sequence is TGCAGCGTCGTTACAGGGGGCGCGAATGGGGCCAACGTCCTGACTTTC. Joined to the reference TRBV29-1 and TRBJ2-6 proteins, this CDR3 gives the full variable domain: SAVISQKPSRDICQRGTSLTIQCQVDSQVTMMFWYRQQPGQSLTLIATANQGSEATYESGFVIDKFPISRPNLTFSTLTVSNMSPEDSSIYLCSVVTGGANGANVLTFGAGSRLTVL.